This T cell receptor beta chain is drawn from a study of blood T cell repertoires in COVID-19 (dated by TCRdb to the early 2020s). Looking at the study overall: Samples from collaborators originated in the United States, Italy and Spain and spanned both the acute and convalescent phases of COVID-19. The prospective study material was composed of cDNA or gDNA derived from T cells, B-cell-depleted T cells, or PBMCs. The dataset comprised deeply sampled blood TCRbeta repertoires from subjects exposed to, actively infected with, or recovered from COVID-19. A freely available public database, intended as a resource for researchers studying the immune response to SARS-CoV-2, is where the repertoires were released. Samples came from the ongoing ImmuneRACE study (first 160 participants) plus 1,254 subjects from 6 global collaborators. Nearly every sample came with metadata listing a de-identified subject ID, COVID-19 status, age in years and sex. Where available, HLA class I and class II types were taken from metadata supplied by the sample provider and were not determined by assay-based typing.

The study at large found these results: The quantity of clinical and demographic metadata differed by source and by participant and was supplied without curation.

The immunoSEQ Assay, a bias-controlled multiplex PCR, was used to amplify TCRbeta CDR3 regions from genomic DNA. The original methods were these. The number of nucleated cells in each sample was estimated by amplification of reference gene primers within the assay. To quantify the absolute abundance of each unique TCRbeta CDR3 rearrangement, sequence reads were collapsed and filtered. For each sample, productive Simpson clonality was calculated by taking the square root of Simpson's diversity index across productive rearrangements. TCRdb carries this immuneACCESS record with in-frame sequences only. Its versions omit some clonotypes, under half of them owing to an unresolved V gene in the studies checked, with the rest unexplained. For V, J and clone size, that table is used; D and trimming come from the DNA. This sample holds a few hundred thousand clones; roughly 89% were observed only once. The ten largest clones add up to approximately 4.2% of the sample.

On this clone: No antigen is known for it. No base qualities exist here, and no much larger clone lies one base off it. This sample also contains other DNA sequences that code for the same CDR3.

Participants in the prospective study were aged roughly 18 to 100 years, lived in some 24 United States geographic areas, and enrolled through a virtual design. In the prospective study, cohorts were assigned on the basis of participant-reported clinical history obtained from a screening survey and a study questionnaire. For ImmuneRACE Cohort 3, a participant was defined as recovered based on two consecutive negative NP/OP PCR tests, clearance by a healthcare professional, or resolution of symptoms. In the prospective study, mobile phlebotomists collected whole blood, serum and a nasopharyngeal or oropharyngeal swab from each participant. Over a roughly two-month period, participants in the prospective study had the option of providing additional blood draws and questionnaires. Before DNA extraction, blood samples from the prospective study were shipped at room temperature or frozen. Taken from the germline V gene (reference sequence), the CDR1 and CDR2 loops are MNHEY and SMNVEV. Including the terminal cysteine and phenylalanine, the CDR3 comprises 13 residues. Solely the CDR3 DNA is kept, with 39 bases framed from the first base. V is cut by 5 bases and J by 2 bases, and the space between the germline ends is 9 bases.

The clonotype originates from a woman in her twenties or thirties who had recovered from COVID-19. The rearrangement combines TRBV27 with TRBJ1-2; a confident D gene designation cannot be given. Specimen: PBMCs or T cells enriched from blood (not recorded which). The DNA reads as follows: TGTGCCAGCAGTGTGACCGGGAACTATGGCTACACCTTC. The encoded protein is CASSVTGNYGYTF.